Listed below are T cell receptor beta chains from one sample, sequenced in a study of T cells in Graves' hyperthyroidism and ophthalmopathy. Each CDR3 protein gets one entry after TCRdb re-called the multiplex PCR reads with MiXCR. This table holds 700,000 or so distinct CDR3 sequences, 16% found once. Sequencing was performed on blood. The receptor set was obtained from a man younger than 30 with Graves' hyperthyroidism. The CDR3 runs from the conserved cysteine through the conserved F or W. Size is omitted from some rows. Given values are once, few, many or a class for expanded clones.

V gene: TRBV14
J gene: TRBJ2-3
clone size: few
CDR3 protein: CASSPRGQGGPSTDTQYF

V gene: TRBV6-1
J gene: TRBJ2-1
clone size: many
CDR3 protein: CASNQGQGRSYNEQFF

V gene: TRBV4-2
J gene: TRBJ2-3
clone size: many
CDR3 protein: CASSQDRGLAGTDTQYF

V gene: TRBV11-3
J gene: TRBJ2-1
clone size: -
CDR3 protein: CASSAGRGGPLSSYNEQFF

V gene: TRBV29-1
J gene: TRBJ2-4
clone size: many
CDR3 protein: CSVPPWDRGLIQYF

V gene: TRBV20-1
J gene: TRBJ2-7
clone size: many
CDR3 protein: CSARRTLDYEQYF

V gene: TRBV7-2
J gene: TRBJ2-1
clone size: many
CDR3 protein: CASSQPGGDEQFF

V gene: TRBV18
J gene: TRBJ2-5
clone size: many
CDR3 protein: CASSPQRQGPETQYF

V gene: TRBV24-1
J gene: TRBJ2-2
clone size: once
CDR3 protein: CATSDPGQGFPGELFF

V gene: TRBV7-2
J gene: TRBJ1-3
clone size: few
CDR3 protein: CASSVYSGNTIYF

V gene: TRBV29-1
J gene: TRBJ1-1
clone size: many
CDR3 protein: CSVPEGTEAFF

V gene: TRBV5-1
J gene: TRBJ1-1
clone size: -
CDR3 protein: CASSLDLGRGFTEAFF

V gene: TRBV6-1
J gene: TRBJ2-7
clone size: many
CDR3 protein: CASSYDNSYEQYF

V gene: TRBV4-1
J gene: TRBJ1-4
clone size: -
CDR3 protein: CASSLVSPNEKLFF

V gene: TRBV3-1
J gene: TRBJ2-3
clone size: -
CDR3 protein: CASSQLGLAGLGTDTQYF

V gene: TRBV2
J gene: TRBJ2-3
clone size: many
CDR3 protein: CASRSYPSADTQYF

V gene: TRBV6-2/TRBV6-3
J gene: TRBJ1-1
clone size: -
CDR3 protein: CASSYSSLSGYSEAFF

V gene: TRBV6-2/TRBV6-3
J gene: TRBJ2-7
clone size: few
CDR3 protein: CASTILGTASYGQYF

V gene: TRBV6-1
J gene: TRBJ2-3
clone size: few
CDR3 protein: CASSESRVSDTQYF

V gene: TRBV27
J gene: TRBJ2-1
clone size: many
CDR3 protein: CASSHRSGSYNEQFF

V gene: TRBV9
J gene: TRBJ2-1
clone size: few
CDR3 protein: CASSVGPEDEQFF

V gene: TRBV30
J gene: TRBJ1-1
clone size: -
CDR3 protein: CAWNPAATEAFF

V gene: TRBV9
J gene: TRBJ1-1
clone size: -
CDR3 protein: CASSPYPNMNTEAFF

V gene: TRBV29-1
J gene: TRBJ2-1
clone size: many
CDR3 protein: CSVDLGYNEQFF

V gene: TRBV20-1
J gene: TRBJ1-2
clone size: few
CDR3 protein: CSASGQPNYGYTF

V gene: TRBV3-1
J gene: TRBJ2-1
clone size: many
CDR3 protein: CASSQGGLAGGEQFF

V gene: TRBV6-1
J gene: TRBJ2-1
clone size: many
CDR3 protein: CASSEWWGSYNEQFF

V gene: TRBV12-3/TRBV12-4
J gene: TRBJ1-6
clone size: -
CDR3 protein: CASRGEWTGPLHF

V gene: TRBV7-2
J gene: TRBJ1-1
clone size: few
CDR3 protein: CASSTYRAGTEAFF

V gene: TRBV28
J gene: TRBJ2-1
clone size: many
CDR3 protein: CASSPSAWNEQFF

V gene: TRBV2
J gene: TRBJ2-7
clone size: few
CDR3 protein: CASSESSGSSYEQYF

V gene: TRBV7-3
J gene: TRBJ2-2
clone size: few
CDR3 protein: CASGQDSNTGKLFF

V gene: TRBV7-9
J gene: TRBJ2-7
clone size: -
CDR3 protein: CASSPSGTSNGEQYF

V gene: TRBV20-1
J gene: TRBJ2-7
clone size: -
CDR3 protein: CSARDRGIYYEQYF

V gene: TRBV10-3
J gene: TRBJ1-3
clone size: -
CDR3 protein: CAISDIWTAPSGNTIYF

V gene: TRBV5-8
J gene: TRBJ1-1
clone size: many
CDR3 protein: CASSFNGANLNTEAFF

V gene: TRBV10-3
J gene: TRBJ2-2
clone size: -
CDR3 protein: CAIRSLELASTGELFF

V gene: TRBV7-2
J gene: TRBJ2-1
clone size: many
CDR3 protein: CASSSPQGLAYNEQFF

V gene: TRBV6-2/TRBV6-3
J gene: TRBJ2-7
clone size: many
CDR3 protein: CASRRQTYEQYF

V gene: TRBV12-3/TRBV12-4
J gene: TRBJ1-2
clone size: many
CDR3 protein: CASSFEGSGHTF

V gene: TRBV9
J gene: TRBJ2-1
clone size: -
CDR3 protein: CASSVASGRGHEQFF

V gene: TRBV12-3/TRBV12-4
J gene: TRBJ2-1
clone size: few
CDR3 protein: CASSFTRESQQFF

V gene: TRBV20-1
J gene: TRBJ2-1
clone size: many
CDR3 protein: CSARVGTSGSSEQFF

V gene: TRBV3-1
J gene: TRBJ2-1
clone size: many
CDR3 protein: CASSQGLWGGDEQFF

V gene: TRBV9
J gene: TRBJ2-7
clone size: -
CDR3 protein: CASSVGGSLPYEQYF

V gene: TRBV9
J gene: TRBJ2-7
clone size: many
CDR3 protein: CASSVAGNSAEQYF

V gene: TRBV29-1
J gene: TRBJ1-1
clone size: few
CDR3 protein: CSVEQRLNTEAFF

V gene: TRBV11-1
J gene: TRBJ2-4
clone size: once
CDR3 protein: CASSSEVVRSGRAFGKNIQYF

V gene: TRBV4-2
J gene: TRBJ1-3
clone size: few
CDR3 protein: CASSQETGGNTIYF

V gene: TRBV15
J gene: TRBJ2-5
clone size: few
CDR3 protein: CATSRDGASGRETQYF

V gene: TRBV29-1
J gene: TRBJ2-3
clone size: -
CDR3 protein: CSVDRFTDTQYF

V gene: TRBV20-1
J gene: TRBJ2-3
clone size: few
CDR3 protein: CSAGTSGPRTDTQYF

V gene: TRBV6-1
J gene: TRBJ1-1
clone size: many
CDR3 protein: CASSPRRGRDTEAFF

V gene: TRBV2
J gene: TRBJ1-2
clone size: many
CDR3 protein: CASSESSGTAGYGYTF

V gene: TRBV20-1
J gene: TRBJ2-1
clone size: many
CDR3 protein: CSARDLAGGVEQFF

V gene: TRBV2
J gene: TRBJ2-5
clone size: many
CDR3 protein: CASSALETQYF

V gene: TRBV18
J gene: TRBJ1-2
clone size: many
CDR3 protein: CASSPPGQGILGYTF